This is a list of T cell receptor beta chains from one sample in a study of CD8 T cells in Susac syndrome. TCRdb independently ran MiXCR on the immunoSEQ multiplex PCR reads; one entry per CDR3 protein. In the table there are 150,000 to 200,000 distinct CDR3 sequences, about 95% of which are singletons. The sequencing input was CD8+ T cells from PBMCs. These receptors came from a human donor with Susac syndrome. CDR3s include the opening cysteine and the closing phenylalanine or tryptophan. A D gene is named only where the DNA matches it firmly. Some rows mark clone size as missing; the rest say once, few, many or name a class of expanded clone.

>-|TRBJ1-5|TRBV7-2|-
CASSLTRYSNQPQHF
TGTGCCAGCAGCCTCACCCGCTATAGCAATCAGCCCCAGCATTTT
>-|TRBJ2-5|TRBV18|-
CASSPPYPGRETQYF
TGTGCCAGCTCACCACCGTATCCGGGGAGAGAGACCCAGTACTTC
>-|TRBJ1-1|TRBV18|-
CASSSPQGFEAFF
TGTGCCAGCTCATCCCCCCAGGGGTTTGAAGCTTTCTTT
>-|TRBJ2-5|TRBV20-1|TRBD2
CSARAGRAQETQYF
TGCAGTGCTAGGGCCGGGAGGGCCCAAGAGACCCAGTACTTC
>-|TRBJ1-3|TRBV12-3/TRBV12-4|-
CASGAGGMSGNTIYF
TGTGCCAGCGGGGCTGGAGGGATGTCTGGAAACACCATATATTTT
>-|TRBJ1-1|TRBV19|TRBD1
CASSIGTGRHTEAFF
TGTGCCAGTAGTATCGGGACAGGGCGACACACTGAAGCTTTCTTT
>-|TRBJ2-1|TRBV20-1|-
CSAREGVSYNEQFF
TGCAGTGCAAGAGAGGGGGTCTCCTACAATGAGCAGTTCTTC
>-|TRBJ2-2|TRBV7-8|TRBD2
CASSSRLAGATGELFF
TGTGCCAGCAGCTCCAGACTAGCGGGGGCCACCGGGGAGCTGTTTTTT
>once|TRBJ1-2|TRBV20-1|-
CSARNSNYGYTF
TGCAGTGCTAGGAACAGCAACTATGGCTACACCTTC
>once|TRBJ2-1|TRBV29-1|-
CSVPTSSSNEQFF
TGCAGCGTCCCGACTAGTAGTTCGAATGAGCAGTTCTTC
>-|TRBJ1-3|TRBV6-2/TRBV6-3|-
CASSGRGRFSGNTIYF
TGTGCCAGCAGTGGACGTGGGAGATTCTCTGGAAACACCATATATTTT
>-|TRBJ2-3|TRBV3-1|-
CASSQDGPGGYTDTQYF
TGTGCCAGCAGCCAAGATGGACCCGGGGGATACACAGATACGCAGTATTTT
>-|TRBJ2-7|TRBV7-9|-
CASSLALGSSYEQYF
TGTGCCAGCAGCTTAGCCCTCGGGAGTTCCTACGAGCAGTACTTC
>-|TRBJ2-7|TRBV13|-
CASSPGAFYEQYF
TGTGCCAGCAGCCCCGGAGCCTTCTACGAGCAGTACTTC
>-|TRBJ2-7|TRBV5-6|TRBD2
CASSWTSGSAEQYF
TGTGCCAGCAGCTGGACTAGCGGGAGTGCGGAGCAGTACTTC
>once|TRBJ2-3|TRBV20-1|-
CSAVKVVGATISRDTQYF
TGCAGTGCTGTAAAAGTTGTGGGGGCAACTATCAGTCGAGATACGCAGTATTTT
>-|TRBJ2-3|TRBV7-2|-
CASSLGLGSTDTQYF
TGTGCCAGCAGCTTAGGATTGGGAAGCACAGATACGCAGTATTTT
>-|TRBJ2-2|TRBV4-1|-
CASSPGSTGELFF
TGCGCCAGCAGCCCTGGATCCACCGGGGAGCTGTTTTTT
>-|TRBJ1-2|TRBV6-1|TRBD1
CASSTPWTGGNSNYGYTF
TGTGCCAGCAGTACCCCGTGGACAGGGGGGAATTCTAACTATGGCTACACCTTC
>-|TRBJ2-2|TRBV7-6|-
CASSLAAATYTGELFF
TGTGCCAGCAGCTTAGCGGCGGCCACTTACACCGGGGAGCTGTTTTTT
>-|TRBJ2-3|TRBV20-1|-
CSAPPRETDTQYF
TGCAGTGCTCCACCCCGGGAGACTGATACGCAGTATTTT
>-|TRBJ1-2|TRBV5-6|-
CASSTGWGGYTF
TGTGCCAGCAGCACAGGGTGGGGTGGCTACACCTTC
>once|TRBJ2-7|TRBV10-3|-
CAISDQTQTRSGEQYF
TGTGCCATCAGTGACCAAACACAAACCCGCTCGGGGGAGCAGTACTTC
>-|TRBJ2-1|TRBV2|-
CASRGYNEQFF
TGTGCCAGCAGGGGATACAATGAGCAGTTCTTC
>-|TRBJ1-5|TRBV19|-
CASTEGLGPQHF
TGTGCCAGTACGGAGGGACTGGGTCCCCAGCATTTT
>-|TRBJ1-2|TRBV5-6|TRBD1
CASSEGTGGNGYTF
TGTGCCAGCAGCGAAGGGACAGGGGGCAATGGCTACACCTTC
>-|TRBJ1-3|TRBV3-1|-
CASGMGGSGAIYF
TGTGCCAGCGGGATGGGAGGCTCGGGCGCCATATATTTT
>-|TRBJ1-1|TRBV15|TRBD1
CATSGDRGSGTEAFF
TGTGCCACCAGCGGTGACAGGGGTTCAGGCACTGAAGCTTTCTTT
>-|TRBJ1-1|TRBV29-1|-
CSVVGSENTEAFF
TGCAGCGTTGTTGGGTCAGAGAACACTGAAGCTTTCTTT
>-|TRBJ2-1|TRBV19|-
CASSIGSNSYNEQFF
TGTGCCAGTAGTATCGGGTCAAACTCCTACAATGAGCAGTTCTTC
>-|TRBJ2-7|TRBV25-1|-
CASRQDRSYEQYF
TGTGCCAGCCGACAGGATCGCTCCTACGAGCAGTACTTC
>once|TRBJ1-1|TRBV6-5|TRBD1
CASSYGTVNTEAFF
TGTGCCAGCAGTTACGGGACAGTGAACACTGAAGCTTTCTTT
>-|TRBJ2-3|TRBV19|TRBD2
CASSSSGPRTDTQYF
TGTGCCAGTAGTAGTAGCGGGCCTCGCACAGATACGCAGTATTTT
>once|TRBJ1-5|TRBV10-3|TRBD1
CAIGPAGTDSNQPQHF
TGTGCCATCGGTCCCGCGGGGACAGATAGCAATCAGCCCCAGCATTTT
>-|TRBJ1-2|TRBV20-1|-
CSARDGGNYEGYTF
TGCAGTGCTAGAGATGGCGGAAATTACGAGGGCTACACCTTC
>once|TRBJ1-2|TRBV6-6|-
CASSLREGYGYTF
TGTGCCAGCAGCCTCAGGGAAGGCTATGGCTACACCTTC
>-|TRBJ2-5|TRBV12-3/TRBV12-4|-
CASSRRTVQETQYF
TGTGCCAGCAGCCGACGGACAGTTCAAGAGACCCAGTACTTC
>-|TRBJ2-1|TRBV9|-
CASSIVEGQQFF
TGTGCCAGCAGCATAGTCGAGGGTCAGCAGTTCTTC
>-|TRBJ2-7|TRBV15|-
CATSRDDPGFGEQYF
TGTGCCACCAGCAGAGATGACCCAGGGTTCGGGGAGCAGTACTTC
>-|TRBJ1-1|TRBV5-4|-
CASSLTDVNTEAFF
TGTGCCAGCAGCTTGACCGATGTGAACACTGAAGCTTTCTTT
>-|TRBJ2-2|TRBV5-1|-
CASLGGTGELFF
TGCGCCAGCCTAGGGGGAACCGGGGAGCTGTTTTTT
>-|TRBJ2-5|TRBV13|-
CASSSDRGGRETQYF
TGTGCCAGCAGCTCCGACAGAGGAGGACGCGAGACCCAGTACTTC
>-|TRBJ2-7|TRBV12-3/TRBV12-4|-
CASSSSVSYEQYF
TGTGCCAGCAGCTCATCTGTGTCCTACGAGCAGTACTTC